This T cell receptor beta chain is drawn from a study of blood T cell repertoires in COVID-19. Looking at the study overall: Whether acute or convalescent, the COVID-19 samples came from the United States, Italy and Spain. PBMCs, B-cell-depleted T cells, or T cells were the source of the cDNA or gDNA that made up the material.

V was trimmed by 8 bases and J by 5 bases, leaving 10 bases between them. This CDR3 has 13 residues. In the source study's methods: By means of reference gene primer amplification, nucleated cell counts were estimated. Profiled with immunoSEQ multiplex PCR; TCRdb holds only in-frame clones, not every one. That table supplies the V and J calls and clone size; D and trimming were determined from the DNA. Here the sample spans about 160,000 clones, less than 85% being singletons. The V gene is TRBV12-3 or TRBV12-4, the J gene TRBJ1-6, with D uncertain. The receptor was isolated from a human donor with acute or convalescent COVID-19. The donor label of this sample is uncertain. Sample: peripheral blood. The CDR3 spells CASGGQDNSPLHF. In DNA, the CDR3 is TGTGCCAGCGGAGGGCAGGATAATTCACCCCTCCACTTT.